Listed here are 5 T cell receptor beta chains from one sample, sequenced in a study of cytomegalovirus exposure and HLA in healthy donors. The protocol was immunoSEQ multiplex PCR, while the TCRdb copy is restricted to in-frame clones and leaves out a portion. The repertoire holds over 200,000 clones, with around 88% as singletons. The sample consisted of PBMCs. The receptors were sampled from a woman under 30 in good health and CMV-seronegative.

CDR3 loop: CASSLTRVQRGYEQYF. The CDR3 DNA follows: TGTGCCAGCAGCTTAACCCGGGTCCAGCGGGGCTACGAGCAGTACTTC. The chain links TRBV11-2 to TRBJ2-7; 7 bases fit TRBD2. Looked up from germline, CDR1 is SGHAT and CDR2 is FQNNGV. This CDR3 is built from 16 residues. The V gene end was trimmed by 2 bases and the J gene end by 3 bases; junction bases not matched to a gene: 10.

The rearrangement links TRBV28 to TRBJ2-1, with TRBD1 identical over 7 bases. J lost 3 bases, V lost 2 bases, and 13 bases had no gene match. CDR1 and CDR2 from the germline V gene are MDHEN and SYDVKM. The CDR3 has 18 amino acids. The CDR3 here is CASSLRGQAHNLYNEQFF. CDR3 DNA: TGTGCCAGCAGTTTACGTGGACAGGCCCATAACCTCTACAATGAGCAGTTCTTC.

The chain joins TRBV6-5 to TRBJ1-2, with D tentatively TRBD1 (5 bases). With 5 bases removed from V and 7 bases from J, the gap between germline ends came to 11 bases. Germline V lookup: CDR1 MNHEY, CDR2 SVGAGI. The CDR3 has 12 amino acids. CDR3 DNA sequence: TGTGCCAGCAGTCCCGGGAGGGGTGGCTACACCTTC. Protein product: CASSPGRGGYTF.

This clone appeared a single time. The genes are TRBV7-8 and TRBJ2-7; the match to TRBD2 covers 9 bases. The length of the CDR3 is 14 residues. From germline, CDR1 is SGHVS and CDR2 FQNEAQ. The J segment lost 3 bases and the V segment lost 3 bases, leaving 3 bases of the junction unmatched. The CDR3 here is CASSFDSGSYEQYF. The CDR3 nucleotides are TGTGCCAGCAGCTTCGATAGCGGGAGCTACGAGCAGTACTTC. Supplemented by reference TRBV7-8 and TRBJ2-7, the full variable domain reads GAGVSQSPRYKVAKRGQDVALRCDPISGHVSLFWYQQALGQGPEFLTYFQNEAQLDKSGLPSDRFFAERPEGSVSTLKIQRTQQEDSAVYLCASSFDSGSYEQYFGPGTRLTVT.

The chain is built from TRBV7-9 and TRBJ1-5; the D gene is possibly TRBD1 (6 bases). The germline V gene encodes CDR1 SEHNR and CDR2 FQNEAQ (reference sequence). The CDR3 spans 15 residues. V was shortened by 5 bases and J by 0 bases, with 11 bases between the two germline ends. The CDR3 coding sequence is TGTGCCAGCAGCACCGGGACACTTAGCAATCAGCCCCAGCATTTT. It translates to CASSTGTLSNQPQHF.